The rows below give T cell receptor beta chains drawn from one sample of a study of vaccination effects on CD4 cells after COVID-19. Their cognate antigens are unknown. Sequenced by immunoSEQ multiplex PCR; TCRdb stores in-frame clones only, minus some. This table has over 45,000 clones, 50% to 70% appearing once. This specimen was CD4+ T cells from PBMCs cultured without peptide, taken before COVID-19 vaccination. The receptors derive from a human donor who received a COVID-19 vaccine. CDR3s include the opening cysteine and the closing phenylalanine or tryptophan. The D gene is left open where the match is weak. Some rows mark clone size as missing; the rest say once, few, many or name a class of expanded clone.

clone_size j_call d_call v_call cdr3_aa cdr3_nt
few TRBJ2-2 . TRBV21-1 CASSKALCGGRNTGELFF TGTGCCAGCAGCAAAGCGCTTTGTGGGGGCCGGAACACCGGGGAGCTGTTTTTT
. TRBJ1-6 TRBD1 TRBV27 CASSLGTGNSPLHF TGTGCCAGCAGTTTGGGGACAGGGAATTCACCCCTCCACTTT
few TRBJ1-4 . TRBV3-1/TRBV3-2 CASGLGRYNEKLFF TGTGCCAGCGGCCTCGGGAGATATAATGAAAAACTGTTTTTT
. TRBJ2-5 . TRBV5-4 CASSLEGDQYF TGTGCCAGCAGCTTGGAAGGAGACCAGTACTTC
. TRBJ1-5 TRBD1 TRBV7-8 CASSARTGFNQPQHF TGTGCCAGCAGCGCACGGACAGGCTTCAATCAGCCCCAGCATTTT
. TRBJ1-1 . TRBV6-2/TRBV6-3 CASSLESRGWQNTEAFF TGTGCCAGCAGCCTCGAGAGCAGAGGGTGGCAGAACACTGAAGCTTTCTTT
. TRBJ1-2 . TRBV30 CAWSVVSGWNGYTF TGTGCCTGGAGTGTAGTTTCAGGGTGGAATGGCTACACCTTC
. TRBJ1-1 . TRBV28 CASSLIGRGGMNTEAFF TGTGCCAGCAGTTTAATTGGTAGGGGAGGGATGAACACTGAAGCTTTCTTT
many TRBJ2-2 TRBD2 TRBV9 CASSVLGTSGNTGELFF TGTGCCAGCAGCGTACTCGGGACTAGCGGGAACACCGGGGAGCTGTTTTTT
few TRBJ1-4 . TRBV19 CASSSRVVNEKLFF TGTGCCAGTAGTTCGAGGGTTGTAAATGAAAAACTGTTTTTT
. TRBJ2-7 . TRBV19 CASSLRIVGGRPLSYEQYF TGTGCCAGTAGTCTGAGGATTGTGGGCGGGCGGCCACTGTCGTACGAGCAGTACTTC
once TRBJ1-2 . TRBV2 CASSVVGTTNYGYTF TGTGCCAGCAGTGTGGTAGGGACCACTAACTATGGCTACACCTTC
few TRBJ1-1 . TRBV5-1 CASSFFGGTEAFF TGCGCCAGCAGCTTTTTCGGCGGCACTGAAGCTTTCTTT
. TRBJ1-1 . TRBV10-3 CAISVRVDTEAFF TGTGCCATCAGTGTGAGGGTAGACACTGAAGCTTTCTTT
few TRBJ2-1 . TRBV6-1 CASSESRGLVSYNEQFF TGTGCCAGCAGTGAAAGTCGGGGGTTGGTATCATACAATGAGCAGTTCTTC
. TRBJ2-1 TRBD2 TRBV6-6 CASRDSGRRNEQFF TGTGCCAGCAGGGATAGCGGGAGGAGGAATGAGCAGTTCTTC
. TRBJ1-1 . TRBV6-6 CASSSGWGSNTEAFF TGTGCCAGCAGTTCCGGATGGGGTTCGAACACTGAAGCTTTCTTT
. TRBJ1-5 . TRBV6-2/TRBV6-3 CASSIGTHQPQHF TGTGCCAGCAGCATTGGGACCCATCAGCCCCAGCATTTT
. TRBJ2-1 TRBD2 TRBV9 CASSVGLAGVPSYNEQFF TGTGCCAGCAGCGTAGGGTTAGCGGGAGTGCCTTCCTACAATGAGCAGTTCTTC
few TRBJ2-1 . TRBV19 CASSMTGGARGGQFF TGTGCCAGTAGTATGACTGGCGGGGCCCGAGGAGGGCAGTTCTTC
. TRBJ2-7 TRBD1 TRBV30 CAWRPTGAYEQYF TGTGCCTGGAGACCTACAGGGGCCTACGAGCAGTACTTC
few TRBJ1-5 . TRBV5-8 CASSLQGNQPQHF TGTGCCAGCAGCTTGCAGGGCAATCAGCCCCAGCATTTT
. TRBJ2-7 . TRBV19 CASSIGVGTPYEQYF TGTGCCAGTAGTATAGGAGTTGGGACGCCCTACGAGCAGTACTTC
. TRBJ1-2 TRBD1 TRBV10-3 CAISEATGNYGYTF TGTGCCATCAGTGAGGCGACAGGGAACTATGGCTACACCTTC
. TRBJ2-1 TRBD2 TRBV30 CAWSGWRGGRDEQFF TGTGCCTGGAGTGGGTGGCGGGGGGGCCGGGATGAGCAGTTCTTC
. TRBJ2-3 TRBD2 TRBV7-7 CASSSGAGAGTDTQYF TGTGCTAGCAGCTCGGGAGCGGGAGCGGGCACAGATACGCAGTATTTT
. TRBJ2-7 TRBD2 TRBV3-1/TRBV3-2 CASSQGTSGSYEQYF TGTGCCAGCAGCCAAGGGACTAGCGGGAGCTACGAGCAGTACTTC
. TRBJ2-7 . TRBV21-1 CASSKVVVSYEQYF TGTGCCAGCAGCAAAGTTGTGGTCTCCTACGAGCAGTACTTC
. TRBJ2-7 . TRBV4-1 CASSQGTDIYEQYF TGCGCCAGCAGCCAAGGGACCGATATTTACGAGCAGTACTTC
. TRBJ2-2 . TRBV5-5 CASSFAGTGELFF TGTGCCAGCAGCTTCGCGGGAACCGGGGAGCTGTTTTTT
. TRBJ2-3 TRBD2 TRBV28 CASSLRREGRKDTQYF TGTGCCAGCAGTTTGAGGCGGGAGGGCCGGAAAGATACGCAGTATTTT
. TRBJ2-2 TRBD1 TRBV6-6 CASSDPGQGVGELFF TGTGCCAGCAGCGACCCGGGACAGGGGGTCGGGGAGCTGTTTTTT
few TRBJ2-2 . TRBV25-1 CASSEYGENTGELFF TGTGCCAGCAGTGAATACGGCGAGAACACCGGGGAGCTGTTTTTT
. TRBJ2-7 . TRBV4-2 CASSQGKQELQYF TGTGCCAGCAGCCAAGGTAAACAGGAACTGCAGTACTTC
. TRBJ2-1 TRBD2 TRBV5-1 CASSTNLAGAGNEQFF TGCGCCAGCAGCACCAATCTAGCGGGAGCTGGCAATGAGCAGTTCTTC
. TRBJ2-2 . TRBV5-4 CASSPDGQFTGELFF TGTGCCAGCAGCCCTGACGGACAGTTCACCGGGGAGCTGTTTTTT
. TRBJ1-2 . TRBV4-2 CASSLARNNRGYTF TGTGCCAGCAGCCTCGCTCGGAACAATAGGGGCTACACCTTC
few TRBJ2-1 TRBD1 TRBV5-4 CASSPGTGGHNEQFF TGTGCCAGCAGCCCCGGGACAGGGGGTCACAATGAGCAGTTCTTC
few TRBJ1-1 . TRBV9 CASSGEVEAFF TGTGCCAGCAGCGGAGAAGTGGAAGCTTTCTTT
few TRBJ1-5 . TRBV2 CASSDQNQSNQPQHF TGTGCCAGCAGTGACCAGAATCAGAGCAATCAGCCCCAGCATTTT
. TRBJ1-2 . TRBV4-2 CASSQVGRTAARPRCGYTF TGTGCCAGCAGCCAAGTCGGCCGGACAGCAGCTCGACCCCGCTGCGGCTACACCTTC
. TRBJ2-7 TRBD1 TRBV28 CASSSRSGGTPYEQYF TGTGCCAGCAGTTCCCGATCAGGGGGCACCCCCTACGAGCAGTACTTC
. TRBJ2-1 . TRBV3-1/TRBV3-2 CASSVRYSPNEQFF TGTGCCAGCAGCGTTCGTTACAGTCCCAATGAGCAGTTCTTC
. TRBJ2-1 TRBD2 TRBV5-1 CASSRTGTSGRSGEQFF TGCGCCAGCAGTCGTACCGGGACTAGCGGGAGATCGGGTGAGCAGTTCTTC
few TRBJ2-1 . TRBV10-2 CASSAGAYNEQFF TGCGCCAGCAGTGCGGGGGCCTACAATGAGCAGTTCTTC
medium-sized TRBJ2-7 TRBD2 TRBV11-2 CASSLDPGGAGMKYF TGTGCCAGCAGCTTAGATCCGGGGGGGGCAGGAATGAAGTACTTC
once TRBJ1-3 TRBD1 TRBV28 CASSLRTGSGNTIYF TGTGCCAGCAGTTTAAGGACAGGGTCCGGAAACACCATATATTTT
few TRBJ2-1 . TRBV4-1 CASSLDSLSSYNEQFF TGCGCCAGCAGCTTAGACAGCCTCAGCTCCTACAATGAGCAGTTCTTC
few TRBJ1-1 . TRBV30 CAWSVQTEAFF TGTGCCTGGAGTGTACAGACTGAAGCTTTCTTT
. TRBJ1-6 . TRBV28 CASSFGRFNSPLHF TGTGCCAGCAGTTTTGGGAGATTCAATTCACCCCTCCACTTT